Included here is one TCR beta chain sequence, with context. Sequencing of TCR beta was carried out in blood CD8+ and CD4+ T cells. The multiple sclerosis controls comprised treatment-naive patients whose relapsing-remitting disease was stable or active. TEMRA cells were enriched by FACS, while CD8+ and CD4+ T cells were obtained through a negative isolation that was performed magnetically. The data were taken from a study of CD8 T cells in Susac syndrome. Random hexamers were used to reverse transcribe the RNA input (about 0.45 to 1 ug). The authors amplified TCR beta CDR3 across 54 Vbeta and 13 Jbeta using immunoSEQ multiplex PCR. MiXCR, applied by TCRdb to the immunoSEQ multiplex PCR reads, yields one record per CDR3 protein. The sample carries about 290,000 distinct CDR3 sequences, 85% recorded once. This CDR3 has 16 residues. The J segment lost 1 base and the V segment lost 5 bases, leaving 9 bases of the junction unmatched. The germline CDR1 and CDR2 sequences are SGHTA and FQGNSA.

Sequenced sample: CD8+ T cells from PBMCs. The gene calls are TRBV7-2 and TRBJ1-1; 8 positions match TRBD1. The clonotype originates from a human donor with multiple sclerosis. CDR3 coding DNA: TGTGCCAGCAGCAATGGGGCAGGGGGCGGGAACACTGAAGCTTTCTTT. Translation: CASSNGAGGGNTEAFF.